The 31 T cell receptor beta chains given below trace back to one sample, sequenced in a study of blood T cell repertoires in COVID-19 (dated by TCRdb to the early 2020s). The library was made by the immunoSEQ multiplex PCR assay. Not all clones reach the TCRdb copy of this immuneACCESS table, which keeps in-frame sequences only. Checked studies attribute under half of the gap to unresolved V genes and leave the rest unexplained. The sample records about 280,000 clones, around nine tenths of which are singletons. The ten top clones hold approximately 9% of the sample. Sequencing was done on a sample of peripheral blood. The receptors shown here come from a man aged 35 to 55 with active or convalescent COVID-19.

This clone was detected once. The gene calls are TRBV2 and TRBJ2-2; 8 bases match TRBD1. CDR1 and CDR2 (germline): SNHLY, FYNNEI. Trimming cost V 5 bases and J 4 bases; bases outside gene matches: 3. The CDR3 totals 14 residues. CDR3 region: CASSPTGGTGELFF. CDR3 sequence (DNA): TGTGCCAGCAGTCCTACAGGGGGCACCGGGGAGCTGTTTTTT.

The CDR3 loop reads CATSGIGQGNTGELFF. DNA of the CDR3: TGTGCCACCAGTGGCATAGGACAGGGCAACACCGGGGAGCTGTTTTTT. V gene TRBV24-1 combines with J gene TRBJ2-2; 8 bases are a match to TRBD1. Trimming cost V 5 bases and J 2 bases; bases outside gene matches: 6. The CDR3 is made up of 16 amino acids. The germline CDR1 and CDR2 sequences are KGHDR and SFDVKD.

The chain is built from TRBV5-6 and TRBJ1-2; 7 bases match TRBD1. In germline, CDR1 is SGHDT, CDR2 YYEEEE. V shed 1 base and J 4 bases; nucleotides not matched to a gene: 10. This CDR3 is 16 amino acids long. CDR3 protein: CASSLWSGGIGYGYTF. CDR3 bases: TGTGCCAGCAGCTTGTGGTCAGGGGGGATAGGCTATGGCTACACCTTC.

The chain couples TRBV6-5 to TRBJ1-2; 7 nucleotides match TRBD1. This CDR3 has 13 amino acids. Germline V lookup: CDR1 MNHEY, CDR2 SVGAGI. With 6 bases clipped from V and 4 bases from J, the junction kept 5 bases outside the gene matches. This CDR3 is CASRRQGGYGYTF. DNA of the CDR3: TGTGCCAGCAGACGACAGGGAGGCTATGGCTACACCTTC.

V and J are TRBV24-1 and TRBJ1-2; tentative D call: TRBD1 (6 bases). This CDR3 region has 14 residues. V dropped 5 bases and J dropped 2 bases, with 11 bases sitting between them. Germline lookup yields CDR1 KGHDR and CDR2 SFDVKD. Written as DNA, the CDR3 is TGTGCCACCAGTGGCGGGGGGCAAAACTATGGCTACACCTTC. It is translated as CATSGGGQNYGYTF.

V is TRBV11-1 and J is TRBJ2-7; 8 bases align to TRBD2. Unmatched junction bases numbered 4, after V lost 1 base and J lost 2 bases. Germline CDR1 reads SGHAT; CDR2 reads FQDESV (reference sequence). The CDR3 has 15 amino acids. CDR3 in amino acids: CASSLGSGSAYEQYF. The CDR3 region has the DNA TGTGCCAGCAGCTTAGGAAGCGGGAGCGCCTACGAGCAGTACTTC. The whole variable domain, remainder taken from reference TRBV11-1 and TRBJ2-7, is EAEVAQSPRYKITEKSQAVAFWCDPISGHATLYWYRQILGQGPELLVQFQDESVVDDSQLPKDRFSAERLKGVDSTLKIQPAELGDSAMYLCASSLGSGSAYEQYFGPGTRLTVT.

This clone was detected once. The rearrangement uses TRBV5-4 and TRBJ1-4, with TRBD1 matching 8 bases. Germline loops: CDR1 SGHNT, CDR2 YYREEE (reference sequence). V trimming: 2 bases; J trimming: 5 bases; junction bases outside the gene matches: 11. The CDR3 loop spans 17 amino acids. CDR3 in amino acids: CASSFWIAGGPNEKLFF. The CDR3 nucleotides read TGTGCCAGCAGCTTCTGGATAGCAGGGGGCCCAAATGAAAAACTGTTTTTT.

This clone was counted once. The V call is TRBV2, the J call TRBJ2-2; possibly TRBD2 for D (6 bases). Germline values: CDR1 SNHLY, CDR2 FYNNEI. The CDR3 loop spans 13 amino acids. The ends were cut back, 4 bases at V and 7 bases at J, with 10 bases in the middle. The CDR3 nucleotides read TGTGCCAGCAGTGTGGGGCGGGGCGGGGAGCTGTTTTTT. Encoded protein: CASSVGRGGELFF.

As concerns this clone: Other DNA sequences in the same sample also yield this CDR3. This chain uses TRBV4-2 with TRBJ2-1; D possibly corresponds to TRBD1 (5 bases). The ends were cut back, 0 bases at V and 9 bases at J, with 9 bases in the middle. Germline V CDR1 and CDR2: LGHNA, YNFKEQ. CDR3 size: 13 residues. CDR3 DNA: TGTGCCAGCAGCCAAGATAGGGGCACTGAGCAGTTCTTC. Amino acid sequence: CASSQDRGTEQFF.

The CDR3 DNA follows: TGCGCCAGCAGCCCCACCGGAGCGGGGGGCCCAGATACGCAGTATTTT. Encoded protein: CASSPTGAGGPDTQYF. J is TRBJ2-3 and V is TRBV4-1; TRBD2 aligns across 9 bases. After removal of 4 bases from V and 4 bases from J, the junction contained 9 bases not matched to a gene. The CDR3 contains 16 residues. The germline V gene has CDR1 MGHRA and CDR2 YSYEKL.

This clone was seen only once. The rearrangement uses TRBV5-1 and TRBJ2-5; D call uncertain. V lost 1 base and J lost 0, with 7 bases in between. The CDR3 covers 14 residues. The germline V gene encodes CDR1 SGHRS and CDR2 YFSETQ. The DNA for the CDR3 is TGCGCCAGCAGCTTGTTGCCGGACCAAGAGACCCAGTACTTC. This sequence encodes CASSLLPDQETQYF.

The chain joins TRBV9 to TRBJ2-5; 12 bases are shared with TRBD2. Unmatched junction bases numbered 7, after V lost 3 bases and J lost 1 base. This CDR3 comprises 17 residues. CDR1 and CDR2 from the germline V gene are SGDLS and YYNGEE. As DNA, the CDR3 is TGTGCCAGCAGCGGGGGGGAACTAGCGGGAGGCCAAGAGACCCAGTACTTC. It codes for CASSGGELAGGQETQYF.

The rearrangement uses TRBV3-1 (or the pseudogene TRBV3-2) and TRBJ1-1; D not certain. CDR1 and CDR2 (germline): LGHDT, YNNKEL (reference sequence). Trimming took 1 base from V and 4 from J, leaving 16 bases between them. This CDR3 region has 16 residues. The CDR3 nucleotides are TGTGCCAGCAGCCAAGGCCCCCCAGGCTTGGGCACTGAAGCTTTCTTT. Translating it yields CASSQGPPGLGTEAFF.

Written as DNA, the CDR3 is TGTGCCAGCAGGGAGCAGATGAACACTGAAGCTTTCTTT. This gives the protein CASREQMNTEAFF. V and J are TRBV12-3 or TRBV12-4 and TRBJ1-1; D uncertain. V lost 6 bases and J lost 0, with 8 bases in between. The CDR3 loop spans 13 amino acids.

In DNA form, the CDR3 reads TGTGCCACAACACTAGCGGACCACTCCTACAATGAGCAGTTCTTC. It specifies CATTLADHSYNEQFF. This chain links TRBV15 with TRBJ2-1, with 8 bases matching TRBD2. Trimming at V came to 9 bases and at J to 0 bases, leaving 7 bases not matched to a gene. Germline loops: CDR1 LNHNV, CDR2 YYDKDF (reference sequence). This CDR3 is built from 15 residues.

This sequence joins TRBV5-1 and TRBJ2-1; 9 nucleotides agree with TRBD2. This CDR3 has 16 residues. Germline CDR1 is SGHRS and CDR2 is YFSETQ. V dropped 3 bases and J dropped 0; count of bases not matched to a gene: 4. The CDR3 DNA follows: TGCGCCAGCAGCTCCTTTAGCGGGAGCTCCTACAATGAGCAGTTCTTC. Translation: CASSSFSGSSYNEQFF.

This chain connects TRBV19 to TRBJ1-2; 8 bases map to TRBD1. Losses at the gene ends were 2 bases for V and 2 bases for J; bases not matched to a gene: 4. Germline CDR1 reads LNHDA; CDR2 reads SQIVND (reference sequence). The CDR3 is made up of 15 amino acids. The DNA for the CDR3 is TGTGCCAGTAGTATATTTACAGGGGGGAACTATGGCTACACCTTC. This gives the protein CASSIFTGGNYGYTF.

The rearrangement joins TRBV30 to TRBJ2-3; D is possibly TRBD1 (5 bases). The CDR3 runs to 13 residues. The germline V and J ends were trimmed by 2 bases and 4 bases, with 10 bases remaining between them. The V gene's germline CDR1 is GTSNPN and CDR2 SVGIG (reference sequence). The CDR3 sequence is CAWSTGVSDTQYF. In DNA form, the CDR3 reads TGTGCCTGGAGTACAGGAGTCTCAGATACGCAGTATTTT.

This chain links TRBV11-2 with TRBJ1-3; 9 bases agree with TRBD1. This CDR3 has 15 amino acids. V trimming: 5 bases; J trimming: 1 base; junction bases outside the gene matches: 3. Germline lookup yields CDR1 SGHAT and CDR2 FQNNGV. CDR3 sequence reads: CASSLGTGSGNTIYF. Here the CDR3 DNA reads TGTGCCAGCAGCCTAGGGACAGGGTCTGGAAACACCATATATTTT.

The chain carries TRBV6-1 and TRBJ1-1; D perhaps matches TRBD1 (6 bases). V lost 0 bases and J 0 bases, leaving 11 bases between the germline ends. Germline V gene data show CDR1 as MNHNS and CDR2 as SASEGT. The CDR3 spans 16 residues. The CDR3 region has the DNA TGTGCCAGCAGTGAAGCCTTGGGGGCCATGAACACTGAAGCTTTCTTT. It yields the protein CASSEALGAMNTEAFF.

V and J are TRBV24-1 and TRBJ1-1, with 7 bases matching TRBD1. Germline V CDR1 and CDR2: KGHDR, SFDVKD. Unmatched junction bases numbered 8, after V lost 2 bases and J lost 6 bases. The CDR3 is 15 amino acids. The CDR3 sequence is CATSDSQGGLPEAFF. The CDR3 coding sequence is TGTGCCACCAGTGATTCTCAGGGGGGTCTCCCTGAAGCTTTCTTT.

V is TRBV7-6 and J is TRBJ1-6; D perhaps matches TRBD1 (6 bases). V was pared by 5 bases and J by 9 bases, with 20 bases between. CDR3 length: 16 residues. Germline V lookup: CDR1 SGHVS, CDR2 FNYEAQ. CDR3 region: CASSRQPGDGSSPLHF. CDR3 coding DNA: TGTGCCAGCAGCAGGCAGCCAGGGGATGGTAGTTCACCCCTCCACTTT.

This sequence joins TRBV7-3 and TRBJ2-3; 14 nucleotides match TRBD2. The CDR3 is 17 residues long. In germline, CDR1 is SGHTA, CDR2 FQGTGA. V lost 5 bases and J lost 3; bases outside the gene matches: 7. CDR3 in amino acids: CASSPRTSGRLTDTQYF. The CDR3 coding sequence is TGTGCCAGCAGCCCTCGGACTAGCGGGAGGTTGACAGATACGCAGTATTTT.

This sequence joins TRBV6-6 and TRBJ1-2; TRBD1 aligns across 7 bases. The CDR3 runs to 13 residues. V trimming: 5 bases; J trimming: 4 bases; junction bases outside the gene matches: 4. The V gene's germline CDR1 is MNHNY and CDR2 SVGAGI (reference sequence). The CDR3 loop reads CASSEDRIYGYTF. The CDR3 DNA is TGTGCCAGCAGTGAGGACAGGATCTATGGCTACACCTTC.

The gene calls are TRBV18 and TRBJ1-1; a possible D gene is TRBD1 (5 bases). The germline gives CDR1 KGHSH, CDR2 LQKENI. Trimming took 9 bases from V and 3 from J, leaving 32 bases between them. CDR3 length equals 19 residues. CDR3 nucleotide sequence: TGTGCCAGTTCCACAACGACTATGGCGGGGGTTTCTTGGGACACTGAAGCTTTCTTT. Protein product: CASSTTTMAGVSWDTEAFF. Full variable domain (outside the CDR3, taken from reference TRBV18 and TRBJ1-1): NAGVMQNPRHLVRRRGQEARLRCSPMKGHSHVYWYRQLPEEGLKFMVYLQKENIIDESGMPKERFSAEFPKEGPSILRIQQVVRGDSAAYFCASSTTTMAGVSWDTEAFFGQGTRLTVV.

The chain is built from TRBV6-5 and TRBJ1-5; D is undetermined. Germline lookup yields CDR1 MNHEY and CDR2 SVGAGI. Between the trimmed V and J ends, which lost 7 bases and 5 bases, there was a span of 15 bases. The CDR3 has 14 amino acids. The CDR3 loop is CASNTPGWDQPQHF. The CDR3 coding sequence is TGTGCCAGCAACACCCCGGGTTGGGATCAGCCCCAGCATTTT.

V usage is TRBV3-1 (or the pseudogene TRBV3-2) and J usage is TRBJ1-2, with D hard to call. Germline CDR1 and CDR2: LGHDT and YNNKEL (reference sequence). V shed 4 bases and J shed 3 bases, with 15 bases lying between them. The length of the CDR3 is 15 residues. CDR3 sequence: CASSPIYTADYGYTF. CDR3 DNA sequence: TGTGCCAGCAGCCCCATCTACACAGCGGACTATGGCTACACCTTC.

The chain links TRBV6-5 to TRBJ2-1, with no clear D. Germline V gives CDR1 MNHEY, CDR2 SVGAGI. V lost 6 bases and J lost 5, with 11 bases in between. This CDR3 contains 13 residues. The CDR3 DNA sequence: TGTGCCAGCAGACCCCCGGGTCACAATGAGCAGTTCTTC. This encodes CASRPPGHNEQFF.

The rearrangement links TRBV30 to TRBJ1-3; maybe TRBD1 (6 bases). Germline V gives CDR1 GTSNPN, CDR2 SVGIG (reference sequence). V was pared by 1 base and J by 8 bases, with 12 bases between. The CDR3 has 13 residues. In DNA, the CDR3 is TGTGCCTGGAGTGGGACAGCCGGTGACACCATATATTTT. This sequence encodes CAWSGTAGDTIYF.

This chain uses TRBV11-2 with TRBJ1-6; TRBD1 might be the D (5 bases). Germline V gene data show CDR1 as SGHAT and CDR2 as FQNNGV. Deletions cut 2 bases from V and 7 bases from J, with 18 bases between. The CDR3 extends over 17 amino acids. The CDR3: CASSLRPLGDLNSPLHF. In nucleotides, the CDR3 is TGTGCCAGCAGCTTAAGACCCTTAGGGGATCTGAATTCACCCCTCCACTTT.

The J gene is TRBJ2-1, the V gene TRBV5-6, with TRBD1 identical over 8 bases. This CDR3 region has 16 residues. V trimming: 1 base; J trimming: 5 bases; junction bases outside the gene matches: 8. Germline values: CDR1 SGHDT, CDR2 YYEEEE. In DNA, the CDR3 is TGTGCCAGCAGCTTGCCGCAGGGGGCGATTGACAATGAGCAGTTCTTC. Translation: CASSLPQGAIDNEQFF. Filled out from reference TRBV5-6 and TRBJ2-1, the complete variable domain reads DAGVTQSPTHLIKTRGQQVTLRCSPKSGHDTVSWYQQALGQGPQFIFQYYEEEERQRGNFPDRFSGHQFPNYSSELNVNALLLGDSALYLCASSLPQGAIDNEQFFGPGTRLTVL.